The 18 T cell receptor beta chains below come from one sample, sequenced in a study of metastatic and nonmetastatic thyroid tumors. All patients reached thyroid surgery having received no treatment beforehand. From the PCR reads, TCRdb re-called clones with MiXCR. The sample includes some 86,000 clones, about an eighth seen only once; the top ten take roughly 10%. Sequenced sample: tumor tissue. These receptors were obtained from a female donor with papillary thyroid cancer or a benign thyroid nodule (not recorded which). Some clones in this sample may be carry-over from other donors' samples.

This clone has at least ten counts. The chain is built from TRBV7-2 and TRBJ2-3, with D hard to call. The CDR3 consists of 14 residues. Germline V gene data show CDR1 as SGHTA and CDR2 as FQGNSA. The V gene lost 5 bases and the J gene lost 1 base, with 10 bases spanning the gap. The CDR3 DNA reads TGTGCCAGCAGCCTACGAATACGCACAGATACGCAGTATTTT. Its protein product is CASSLRIRTDTQYF.

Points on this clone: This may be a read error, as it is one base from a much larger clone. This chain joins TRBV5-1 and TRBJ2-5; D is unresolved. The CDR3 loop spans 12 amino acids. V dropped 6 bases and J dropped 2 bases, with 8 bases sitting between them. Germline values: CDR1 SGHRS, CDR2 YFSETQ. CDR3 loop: CASIYGQETQYF. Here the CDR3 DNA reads TGCGCCAGCATCTATGGACAAGAGACCCAGTACTTC.

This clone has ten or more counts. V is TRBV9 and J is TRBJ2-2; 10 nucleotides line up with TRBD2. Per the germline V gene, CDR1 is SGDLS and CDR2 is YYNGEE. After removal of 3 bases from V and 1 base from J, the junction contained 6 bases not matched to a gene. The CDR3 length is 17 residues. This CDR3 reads CASSARLAGQNTGELFF. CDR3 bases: TGTGCCAGCAGCGCCCGACTAGCGGGTCAGAACACCGGGGAGCTGTTTTTT.

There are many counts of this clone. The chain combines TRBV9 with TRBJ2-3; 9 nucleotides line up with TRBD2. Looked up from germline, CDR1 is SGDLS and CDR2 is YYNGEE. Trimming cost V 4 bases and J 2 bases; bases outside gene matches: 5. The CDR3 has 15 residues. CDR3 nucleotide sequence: TGTGCCAGCAGCTTTCTAGCGGGGTTCACAGATACGCAGTATTTT. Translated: CASSFLAGFTDTQYF.

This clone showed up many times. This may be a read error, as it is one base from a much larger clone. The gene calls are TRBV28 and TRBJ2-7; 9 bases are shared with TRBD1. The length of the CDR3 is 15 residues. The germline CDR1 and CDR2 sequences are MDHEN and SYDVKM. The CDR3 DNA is TGTGCCAGCAGTCCCCCCGGGACAGGGCGCCACGAGCAGCACTTC. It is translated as CASSPPGTGRHEQHF.

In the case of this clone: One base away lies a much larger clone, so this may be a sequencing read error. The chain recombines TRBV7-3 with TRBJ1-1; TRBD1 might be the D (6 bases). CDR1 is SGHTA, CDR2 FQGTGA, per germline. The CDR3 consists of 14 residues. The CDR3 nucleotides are TGTGCCAGCAGCCCTGACAGGATGGGAACTGAAGCTTTATTT. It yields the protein CASSPDRMGTEALF.

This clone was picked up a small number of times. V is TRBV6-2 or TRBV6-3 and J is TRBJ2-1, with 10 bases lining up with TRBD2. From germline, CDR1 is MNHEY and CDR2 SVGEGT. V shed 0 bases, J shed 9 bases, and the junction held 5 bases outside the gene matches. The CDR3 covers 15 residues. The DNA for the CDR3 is TGTGCCAGCAGTTACTCGGCTAGCGGGGGAGGTGAGCAGTTCTTC. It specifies CASSYSASGGGEQFF.

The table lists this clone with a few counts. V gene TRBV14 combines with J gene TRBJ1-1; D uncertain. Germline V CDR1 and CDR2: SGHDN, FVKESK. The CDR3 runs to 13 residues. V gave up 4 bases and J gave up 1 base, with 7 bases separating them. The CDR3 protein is CASSLLGNTEAFF. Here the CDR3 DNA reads TGTGCCAGCAGCCTCTTAGGGAACACTGAAGCTTTCTTT.

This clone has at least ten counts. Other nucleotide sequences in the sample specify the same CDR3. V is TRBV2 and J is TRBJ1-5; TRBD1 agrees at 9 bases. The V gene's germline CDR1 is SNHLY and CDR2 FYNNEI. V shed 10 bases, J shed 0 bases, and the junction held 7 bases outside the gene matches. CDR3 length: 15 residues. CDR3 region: CATRDRENSNQPQHF. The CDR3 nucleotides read TGTGCCACCCGGGACAGGGAAAATAGCAATCAGCCCCAGCATTTT.

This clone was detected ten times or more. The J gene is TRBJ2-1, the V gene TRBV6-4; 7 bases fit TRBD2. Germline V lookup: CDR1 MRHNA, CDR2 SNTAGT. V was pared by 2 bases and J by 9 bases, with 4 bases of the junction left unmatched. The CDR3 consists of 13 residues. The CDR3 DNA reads TGTGCCAGCAGTGACAGACTAGCCGGTGAGCAGTTCTTC. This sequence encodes CASSDRLAGEQFF.

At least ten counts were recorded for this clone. CDR3 in DNA: TGTGCTAGTACCACCGGGGGGACTTCCTACAATGAGCAGTTCTTC. Its translation: CASTTGGTSYNEQFF. The rearrangement uses TRBV2 and TRBJ2-1; 7 bases match TRBD2. The CDR3 contains 15 residues. Germline V CDR1 and CDR2: SNHLY, FYNNEI.

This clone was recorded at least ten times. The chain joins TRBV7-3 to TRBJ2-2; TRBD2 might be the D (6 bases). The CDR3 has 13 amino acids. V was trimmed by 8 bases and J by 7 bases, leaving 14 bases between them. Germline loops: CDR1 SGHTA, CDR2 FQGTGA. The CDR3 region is CASGPGGGGELFF. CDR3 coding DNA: TGTGCCAGCGGCCCCGGGGGAGGCGGGGAGCTGTTTTTT.

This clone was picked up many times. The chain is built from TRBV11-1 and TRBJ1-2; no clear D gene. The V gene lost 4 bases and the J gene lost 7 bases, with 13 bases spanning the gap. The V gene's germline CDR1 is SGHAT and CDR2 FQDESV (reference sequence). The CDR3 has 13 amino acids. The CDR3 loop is CASSYTEGRGYTF. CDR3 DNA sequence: TGTGCCAGCAGCTACACTGAGGGCCGTGGCTACACCTTC.

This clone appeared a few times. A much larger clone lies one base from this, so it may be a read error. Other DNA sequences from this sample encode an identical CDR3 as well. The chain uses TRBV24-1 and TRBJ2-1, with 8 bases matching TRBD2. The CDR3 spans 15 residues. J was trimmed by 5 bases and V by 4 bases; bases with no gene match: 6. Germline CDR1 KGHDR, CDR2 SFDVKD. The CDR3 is CATSDNTGLDNEQFF. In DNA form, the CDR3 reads TGTGCCACCAGTGACAACACGGGACTAGACAATGAGCAGTTCTTC.

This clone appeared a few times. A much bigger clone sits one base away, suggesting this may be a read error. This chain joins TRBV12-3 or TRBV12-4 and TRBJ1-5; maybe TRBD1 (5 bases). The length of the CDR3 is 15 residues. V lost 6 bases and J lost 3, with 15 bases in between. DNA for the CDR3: TGTGCCAGCAGACCCCCCGGGGCTCTCAATCAGCCCCAGCATTTT. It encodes CASRPPGALNQPQHF.

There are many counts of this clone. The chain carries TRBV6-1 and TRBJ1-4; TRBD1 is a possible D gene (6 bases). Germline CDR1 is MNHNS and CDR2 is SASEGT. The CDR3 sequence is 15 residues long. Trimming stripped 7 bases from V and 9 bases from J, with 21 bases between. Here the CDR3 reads CASIPQGSLSKKLFF. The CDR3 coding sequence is TGTGCCAGCATCCCACAGGGTTCCCTTTCTAAAAAACTGTTTTTT.

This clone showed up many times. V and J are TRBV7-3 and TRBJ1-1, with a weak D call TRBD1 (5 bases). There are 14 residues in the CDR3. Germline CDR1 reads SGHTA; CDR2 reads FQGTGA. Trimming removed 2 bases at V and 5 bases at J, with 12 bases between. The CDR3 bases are TGTGCCAGCAGCTTAGCGGGGGTGGGAACTGAAGCTTTCTTT. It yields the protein CASSLAGVGTEAFF.

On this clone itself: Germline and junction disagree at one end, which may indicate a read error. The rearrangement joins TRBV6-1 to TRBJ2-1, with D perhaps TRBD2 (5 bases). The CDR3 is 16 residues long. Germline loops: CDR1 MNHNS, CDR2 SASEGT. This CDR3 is CASSETSGSSYNEKFF. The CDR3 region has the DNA TGTGCCAGCAGTGAAACTAGTGGGAGCTCCTACAATGAGAAGTTCTTC.